This paragraph reports one T cell receptor beta chain. Its antigen is currently unknown. Germline CDR1 reads SGHRS; CDR2 reads YFSETQ. The CDR3 contains 15 residues. Trimming at V came to 0 bases and at J to 1 base, leaving 0 bases not matched to a gene. This specimen belongs to a study of beta chain features in type 1 diabetes. Study as a whole: Patient and healthy donor groups were alike in age, gender and cell yields. General study results and limits: The VDJ junctions of type 1 diabetes patients carried fewer insertions and more deletions. Any PCR bias toward short templates would affect both groups alike.

Sequenced material consisted of expressed TCRB transcripts (all of the isolated RNA was reverse transcribed). Clones were read by immunoSEQ multiplex PCR, and TCRdb kept only the in-frame ones, dropping some. The sample consists of fewer than 250,000 clones, 13% to 15% of them appearing once. The clonotype was recovered from a woman aged 40 to 49 in good health. The V and J genes are TRBV5-1 and TRBJ1-5; 8 bases match TRBD1. The sequenced sample was naive CD4+ T cells from blood. DNA for the CDR3: TGCGCCAGCAGCTTGGGACAGGGGAGCAATCAGCCCCAGCATTTT. Residues: CASSLGQGSNQPQHF.